The 11 T cell receptor beta chains in this list originate from one sample, sequenced in a study of CD8 T cells in Susac syndrome. Random hexamers were used to reverse transcribe the RNA input (about 0.5 to 1 ug). MiXCR, run by TCRdb on the immunoSEQ multiplex PCR reads, gives a single entry per CDR3 protein. The table includes hundreds of thousands of distinct CDR3 sequences, approximately 90% detected once. Sequencing used CD8+ T cells from PBMCs. These receptors all come from a human donor with multiple sclerosis.

The chain employs TRBV20-1 and TRBJ2-7; 8 bases are shared with TRBD1. The germline CDR1 and CDR2 sequences are DFQATT and SNEGSKA (reference sequence). J lost 5 bases, V lost 1 base, and 7 bases had no gene match. The CDR3 is 14 residues long. The CDR3 DNA is TGCAGTGCTAGAGGGCCAGGGGGCGCCAACGAGCAGTACTTC. It codes for CSARGPGGANEQYF.

V gene TRBV7-9 combines with J gene TRBJ2-7; D uncertain. V lost 3 bases, J lost 1 base, and 4 bases lay in between. The CDR3 is 12 residues long. The germline V gene encodes CDR1 SEHNR and CDR2 FQNEAQ (reference sequence). Here the CDR3 reads CASSFRSYEQYF. DNA of the CDR3: TGTGCCAGCAGCTTTAGGTCCTACGAGCAGTACTTC.

The chain combines TRBV27 with TRBJ1-2, with 8 bases matching TRBD1. The CDR3 has 16 amino acids. The V and J ends lost 2 bases and 1 base, in that order; junction bases with no gene match: 6. From germline, CDR1 is MNHEY and CDR2 SMNVEV (reference sequence). The CDR3 nucleotides read TGTGCCAGCAGTTTAAGGCAGGGGGCGGTTAACTATGGCTACACCTTC. Translating gives CASSLRQGAVNYGYTF.

The chain employs TRBV6-2 or TRBV6-3 and TRBJ1-3; D ambiguous. Germline V gene data show CDR1 as MNHEY and CDR2 as SVGEGT. The CDR3 loop spans 18 amino acids. The ends were cut back, 2 bases at V and 1 base at J, with 18 bases in the middle. This chain's CDR3 is CASSYDRRVFSSGNTIYF. The CDR3 DNA follows: TGTGCCAGCAGTTACGATCGCAGAGTTTTTTCTTCTGGAAACACCATATATTTT.

This chain links TRBV19 with TRBJ2-1; D is undetermined. V gave up 1 base and J gave up 6 bases, with 7 bases separating them. Germline-derived CDR1 and CDR2 are LNHDA and SQIVND (reference sequence). The CDR3 runs to 13 residues. The CDR3 loop reads CASSIGDFNEQFF. CDR3 DNA sequence: TGTGCCAGTAGTATAGGAGACTTCAATGAGCAGTTCTTC. The full variable domain, completed using reference TRBV19 and TRBJ2-1, is DGGITQSPKYLFRKEGQNVTLSCEQNLNHDAMYWYRQDPGQGLRLIYYSQIVNDFQKGDIAEGYSVSREKKESFPLTVTSAQKNPTAFYLCASSIGDFNEQFFGPGTRLTVL.

This chain uses TRBV6-2 or TRBV6-3 with TRBJ1-5, with 10 bases matching TRBD1. The V and J ends lost 7 bases and 6 bases, in that order; junction bases with no gene match: 6. Germline V CDR1 and CDR2: MNHEY, SVGEGT. The CDR3 sequence is 14 residues long. The CDR3 region is CASNRQGAGQPQHF. Written as DNA, the CDR3 is TGTGCCAGCAACCGACAGGGGGCCGGTCAGCCCCAGCATTTT.

V usage is TRBV10-3 and J usage is TRBJ2-7; 8 nucleotides align to TRBD1. This CDR3 has 14 residues. Trimming at V came to 5 bases and at J to 0 bases, leaving 3 bases not matched to a gene. The germline CDR1 and CDR2 sequences are ENHRY and SYGVKD. The CDR3 coding sequence is TGTGCCATCAGTACCGGGACAGGCTCCTACGAGCAGTACTTC. It specifies CAISTGTGSYEQYF.

V and J are TRBV7-3 and TRBJ2-7, with D perhaps matching TRBD1 (6 bases). The CDR3 sequence is 15 residues long. The germline V gene encodes CDR1 SGHTA and CDR2 FQGTGA. V lost 5 bases to trimming and J lost 2 bases, with 16 bases between them. CDR3 sequence reads: CASSLTGLEAYEQYF. The CDR3 DNA reads as TGTGCCAGCAGCCTGACAGGTCTTGAAGCCTACGAGCAGTACTTC.

This CDR3 is CASSVDGQEWHEQYF. CDR3 DNA sequence: TGTGCCAGCAGCGTAGACGGACAGGAGTGGCACGAGCAGTACTTC. The gene calls are TRBV9 and TRBJ2-7, with TRBD1 identical over 7 bases. J gave up 5 bases and V 0 bases, and 8 bases lay outside the gene matches. Per germline, CDR1 SGDLS and CDR2 YYNGEE. The CDR3 is 15 amino acids.

The V gene is TRBV9, the J gene TRBJ2-2, with TRBD1 identical over 8 bases. Germline V gene lookup returns CDR1 SGDLS and CDR2 YYNGEE. The CDR3 loop spans 15 amino acids. Trimming took 3 bases from V and 4 from J; bases not matched to a gene: 5. For the CDR3, the DNA is TGTGCCAGCAGCGCAGGGGGCGGAAGCACCGGGGAGCTGTTTTTT. Its translation: CASSAGGGSTGELFF.

This clonotype came up a few times. V gene TRBV29-1 combines with J gene TRBJ2-1; D perhaps matches TRBD2 (5 bases). CDR1 SQVTM and CDR2 ANQGSEA come from the germline V gene. CDR3 length: 13 residues. V was clipped by 2 bases and J by 5 bases, with 10 bases between them. CDR3 amino acids: CSVERASHNEQFF. CDR3 nucleotides: TGCAGCGTTGAACGTGCTAGCCACAATGAGCAGTTCTTC.